These 23 T cell receptor beta chains came from one sample sequenced in a study of cytomegalovirus exposure and HLA in healthy donors. In the PCR, 60 Vbeta and 13 Jbeta primers were used. Profiled with immunoSEQ multiplex PCR; TCRdb holds only in-frame clones, not every one. The table lists 100,000 to 150,000 clones, 77% of them singletons, with around 3.5% in the top ten. Sequenced: PBMCs. All receptors come from a human donor in good health.

V usage is TRBV27 and J usage is TRBJ1-1; tentative D call: TRBD1 (6 bases). The V end lost 6 bases, the J end lost 7 bases, and 9 bases lay between the germline ends. This CDR3 spans 11 amino acids. Germline-derived CDR1 and CDR2 are MNHEY and SMNVEV (reference sequence). The CDR3 DNA follows: TGTGCCAGCAGCCCGGACAGTGAAGCTTTCTTT. This codes for CASSPDSEAFF.

The V gene is TRBV5-4, the J gene TRBJ2-2; 10 bases agree with TRBD1. The CDR3 spans 15 residues. Unmatched junction bases numbered 7, after V lost 4 bases and J lost 7 bases. The germline V gene encodes CDR1 SGHNT and CDR2 YYREEE (reference sequence). CDR3 in amino acids: CASSDETGGSGELFF. The CDR3 DNA reads TGTGCCAGCAGCGACGAGACAGGGGGCAGCGGGGAGCTGTTTTTT.

This rearrangement joins TRBV28 to TRBJ2-7; 10 nucleotides agree with TRBD2. Trimming removed 6 bases from V and 2 bases from J; junction bases left unmatched: 7. CDR1 is MDHEN, CDR2 SYDVKM, per germline. The CDR3 totals 15 residues. The DNA of the CDR3 is TGTGCCAGCAGCCTAATAGCGGGAGGCGCCTACGAGCAGTACTTC. Translation: CASSLIAGGAYEQYF.

In this sample, this clone turned up once. J is TRBJ2-1 and V is TRBV4-1; D ambiguous. This CDR3 comprises 13 residues. The germline V gene encodes CDR1 MGHRA and CDR2 YSYEKL. Trimming took off 3 bases at V and 9 bases at J, with 12 bases between the two ends. The CDR3 sequence is CASSHPSTSEQFF. DNA of the CDR3: TGCGCCAGCAGCCACCCCTCAACGAGTGAGCAGTTCTTC.

The rearrangement links TRBV2 to TRBJ2-3, with 10 bases lining up with TRBD2. This CDR3 contains 16 residues. CDR1 is SNHLY and CDR2 is FYNNEI in the germline V gene. The trim removed 8 bases at V and 2 bases at J, leaving 10 bases unmatched. CDR3 sequence: CASLPTGLAYTDTQYF. The CDR3 DNA follows: TGTGCCAGCCTCCCAACGGGACTAGCGTACACAGATACGCAGTATTTT.

This clone was seen only once. The chain links TRBV4-1 to TRBJ2-2; 7 bases agree with TRBD2. This CDR3 has 17 amino acids. Germline V gene lookup returns CDR1 MGHRA and CDR2 YSYEKL. Trimming at V came to 0 bases and at J to 5 bases, leaving 9 bases not matched to a gene. The CDR3 coding sequence is TGCGCCAGCAGCCAAGAACCCCTAGCGGAGTTAACCGGGGAGCTGTTTTTT. Its translation is CASSQEPLAELTGELFF.

This chain links TRBV5-1 with TRBJ1-2; D is ambiguous. The V and J ends lost 0 bases and 2 bases respectively, with 17 bases between them. Germline V gene sequence: CDR1 SGHRS, CDR2 YFSETQ. The CDR3 spans 17 residues. This CDR3 is CASSLVPSESSNYGYTF. The CDR3 DNA is TGCGCCAGCAGCTTGGTACCTAGCGAATCCTCAAACTATGGCTACACCTTC.

The chain has TRBV5-1 and TRBJ1-2; D unresolved. V was cut by 1 base and J by 3 bases, with 10 bases left in between. Germline V lookup: CDR1 SGHRS, CDR2 YFSETQ. CDR3 length: 14 residues. CDR3 DNA: TGCGCCAGCAGCTTGAGGCAGGCTGACTATGGCTACACCTTC. The encoded protein is CASSLRQADYGYTF.

The chain uses TRBV10-1 and TRBJ2-3, with 7 bases aligning to TRBD1. The V gene's germline CDR1 is WNHNN and CDR2 SYGVQD (reference sequence). CDR3 size: 15 residues. V dropped 6 bases and J dropped 6; count of bases not matched to a gene: 12. The CDR3 DNA follows: TGCGCCAGCAGCGGTGGACAGGACCAGCGGGATACGCAGTATTTT. It specifies CASSGGQDQRDTQYF.

The V gene is TRBV7-9, the J gene TRBJ2-2; D gene uncertain. V was clipped by 4 bases and J by 13 bases, with 7 bases between them. CDR1 SEHNR and CDR2 FQNEAQ come from the germline V gene (reference sequence). The CDR3 sequence is 10 residues long. In DNA, the CDR3 is TGTGCCAGCAGCTCCCGCGGGCTGTTTTTT. Translated, it gives CASSSRGLFF.

The V and J genes are TRBV19 and TRBJ2-7, with TRBD2 identical over 7 bases. With 5 bases clipped from V and 3 bases from J, the junction kept 10 bases outside the gene matches. This CDR3 is built from 15 residues. Germline V gives CDR1 LNHDA, CDR2 SQIVND (reference sequence). The CDR3 here is CASSPPTGGRYEQYF. The CDR3 DNA follows: TGTGCCAGTAGTCCCCCAACGGGAGGACGCTACGAGCAGTACTTC.

This chain connects TRBV4-1 to TRBJ2-7, with TRBD1 identical over 11 bases. V gave up 4 bases and J gave up 6 bases; unmatched junction bases: 5. The CDR3 spans 14 residues. Germline CDR1 MGHRA, CDR2 YSYEKL. The CDR3: CASSLWTGGAEQYF. DNA of the CDR3: TGCGCCAGCAGCCTATGGACAGGGGGCGCCGAGCAGTACTTC.

The V gene is TRBV7-9, the J gene TRBJ2-3, with 8 nucleotides matching TRBD1. CDR3 length equals 17 residues. J lost 3 bases, V lost 4 bases, and 12 bases had no gene match. CDR1 SEHNR and CDR2 FQNEAQ come from the germline V gene (reference sequence). The CDR3, as DNA: TGTGCCAGCAGCTCGCGAGTCGGTGGGGACAGGACAGATACGCAGTATTTT. Translation gives CASSSRVGGDRTDTQYF.

Here the CDR3 reads CASSLGVPNTGELFF. The CDR3 bases are TGCGCCAGCAGCTTAGGGGTTCCGAACACCGGGGAGCTGTTTTTT. The chain employs TRBV5-1 and TRBJ2-2, with TRBD1 as a possible D gene (5 bases). V was clipped by 2 bases and J by 0 bases, with 8 bases between them. Germline CDR1 is SGHRS and CDR2 is YFSETQ. The CDR3 runs 15 residues. Using reference TRBV5-1 and TRBJ2-2 for the parts outside the CDR3, the full variable domain is KAGVTQTPRYLIKTRGQQVTLSCSPISGHRSVSWYQQTPGQGLQFLFEYFSETQRNKGNFPGRFSGRQFSNSRSEMNVSTLELGDSALYLCASSLGVPNTGELFFGEGSRLTVL.

This sequence joins TRBV19 and TRBJ2-2; no definite D call. The CDR3 runs to 15 residues. From germline, CDR1 is LNHDA and CDR2 SQIVND (reference sequence). V lost 0 bases, J lost 1 base, and 6 bases lay in between. The CDR3, as DNA: TGTGCCAGTAGTATAGATGGCCGGAACACCGGGGAGCTGTTTTTT. It codes for CASSIDGRNTGELFF.

The chain recombines TRBV6-1 with TRBJ2-2; maybe TRBD2 (6 bases). Trimming stripped 6 bases from V and 4 bases from J, with 15 bases between. Germline loops: CDR1 MNHNS, CDR2 SASEGT. CDR3 length: 15 residues. The CDR3 DNA sequence: TGTGCCAGCAGGAGCGGGTGGACGGGCACCGGGGAGCTGTTTTTT. This sequence encodes CASRSGWTGTGELFF.

The chain has TRBV4-1 and TRBJ2-7; 9 bases match TRBD2. V lost 1 base to trimming and J lost 2 bases; unmatched junction nucleotides: 6. The germline gives CDR1 MGHRA, CDR2 YSYEKL. The CDR3 has 16 residues. The CDR3 here is CASSQVPIAGAYEQYF. The CDR3 DNA reads TGCGCCAGCAGCCAAGTTCCGATAGCGGGAGCCTACGAGCAGTACTTC.

V is TRBV7-2 and J is TRBJ2-7; 10 bases are shared with TRBD1. After removal of 2 bases from V and 7 bases from J, the junction contained 11 bases not matched to a gene. CDR1 is SGHTA and CDR2 is FQGNSA in the germline V gene. This CDR3 spans 16 amino acids. The CDR3 spells CASSLSVGTGAKEQYF. The CDR3, as DNA: TGTGCCAGCAGCTTAAGCGTCGGGACAGGGGCGAAGGAGCAGTACTTC.

The chain uses TRBV6-5 and TRBJ2-1; 7 nucleotides align to TRBD2. Germline V lookup: CDR1 MNHEY, CDR2 SVGAGI. Trimming at V came to 2 bases and at J to 4 bases, leaving 5 bases not matched to a gene. This CDR3 has 15 amino acids. CDR3 in DNA: TGTGCCAGCAGTTACGGGGGGGGACCTTACAATGAGCAGTTCTTC. Amino acid sequence: CASSYGGGPYNEQFF.

This chain connects TRBV2 to TRBJ2-5, with a weak D call TRBD1 (6 bases). The tail of the sequence fits TRBJ2-7 better, so the J call may be wrong. Germline V gives CDR1 SNHLY, CDR2 FYNNEI. This CDR3 region has 14 residues. CDR3 region: CASRAQGGPYEQYF. The CDR3 region has the DNA TGTGCCAGCAGAGCTCAAGGGGGTCCCTACGAGCAGTACTTC.

The CDR3 loop is CASSFGGGPGNEQFF. Written as DNA, the CDR3 is TGTGCCAGCAGCTTTGGGGGAGGGCCGGGAAATGAGCAGTTCTTC. The chain links TRBV7-3 to TRBJ2-1, with 7 bases lining up with TRBD2. This CDR3 spans 15 amino acids. Germline CDR1 reads SGHTA; CDR2 reads FQGTGA. Losses at the gene ends were 3 bases for V and 7 bases for J; bases not matched to a gene: 9.

The chain joins TRBV5-4 to TRBJ2-3; the D gene is possibly TRBD2 (6 bases). The CDR3 length is 16 residues. Trimming took off 0 bases at V and 2 bases at J, with 13 bases between the two ends. Germline V CDR1 and CDR2: SGHNT, YYREEE (reference sequence). The CDR3 is CASSLAGGSYTDTQYF. The CDR3 nucleotides read TGTGCCAGCAGCTTGGCCGGGGGATCCTACACAGATACGCAGTATTTT. The whole variable domain, filled in from reference TRBV5-4 and TRBJ2-3, reads ETGVTQSPTHLIKTRGQQVTLRCSSQSGHNTVSWYQQALGQGPQFIFQYYREEENGRGNFPPRFSGLQFPNYSSELNVNALELDDSALYLCASSLAGGSYTDTQYFGPGTRLTVL.

The chain couples TRBV29-1 to TRBJ1-2, with 9 bases matching TRBD1. Trimming took 6 bases from V and 3 from J; bases not matched to a gene: 8. This CDR3 is 14 amino acids long. The V gene's germline CDR1 is SQVTM and CDR2 ANQGSEA. The DNA for the CDR3 is TGCAGCGTAGCTCGACAGGGGGATGACTATGGCTACACCTTC. Amino acids: CSVARQGDDYGYTF.